This T cell receptor beta chain was sequenced in a study of blood T cell repertoires in COVID-19. Sequencing used immunoSEQ multiplex PCR; TCRdb keeps in-frame clones, though not all of them. The table shows some 130,000 clones, with about 81% occurring only once. The length of the CDR3 is 14 residues. V was clipped by 4 bases and J by 6 bases; unmatched bases: 0. CDR1 is MGHDK, CDR2 SYGVNS, per germline. The receptor was isolated from a woman at least 80 years old with acute or convalescent COVID-19. The sequenced sample was peripheral blood. The chain joins TRBV25-1 to TRBJ1-6; 10 positions agree with TRBD1. In nucleotides, the CDR3 is TGTGCCAGCAGTGGGACAGGGGGTAATTCACCCCTCCACTTT. Translation gives CASSGTGGNSPLHF. The complete variable domain, with remaining parts taken from reference TRBV25-1 and TRBJ1-6, reads EADIYQTPRYLVIGTGKKITLECSQTMGHDKMYWYQQDPGMELHLIHYSYGVNSTEKGDLSSESTVSRIRTEHFPLTLESARPSHTSQYLCASSGTGGNSPLHFGNGTRLTVT.